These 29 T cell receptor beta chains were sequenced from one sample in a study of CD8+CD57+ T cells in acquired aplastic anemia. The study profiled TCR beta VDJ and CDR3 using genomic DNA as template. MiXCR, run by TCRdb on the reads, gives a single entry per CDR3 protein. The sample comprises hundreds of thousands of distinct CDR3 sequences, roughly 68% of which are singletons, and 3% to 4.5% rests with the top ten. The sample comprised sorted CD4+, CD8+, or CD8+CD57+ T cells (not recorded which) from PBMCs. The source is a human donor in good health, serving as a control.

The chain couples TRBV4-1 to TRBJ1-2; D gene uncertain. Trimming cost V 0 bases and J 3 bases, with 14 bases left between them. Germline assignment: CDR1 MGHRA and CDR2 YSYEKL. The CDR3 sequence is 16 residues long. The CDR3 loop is CASSQEPTVGHYGYTF. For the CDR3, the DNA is TGCGCCAGCAGCCAAGAGCCGACCGTCGGGCACTATGGCTACACCTTC.

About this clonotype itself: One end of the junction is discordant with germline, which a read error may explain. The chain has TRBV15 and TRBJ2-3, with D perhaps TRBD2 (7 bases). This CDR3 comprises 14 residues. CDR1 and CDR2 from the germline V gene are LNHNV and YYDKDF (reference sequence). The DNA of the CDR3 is TGTGCCACCAGTCGGGGGGCCCGCACAGAAACGCTGTATTTT. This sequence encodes CATSRGARTETLYF.

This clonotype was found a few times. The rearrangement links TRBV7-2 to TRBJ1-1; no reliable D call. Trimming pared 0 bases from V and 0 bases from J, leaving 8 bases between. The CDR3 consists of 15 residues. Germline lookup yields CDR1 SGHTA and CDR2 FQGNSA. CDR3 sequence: CASSLAQVLNTEAFF. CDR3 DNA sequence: TGTGCCAGCAGCTTAGCGCAGGTGCTGAACACTGAAGCTTTCTTT.

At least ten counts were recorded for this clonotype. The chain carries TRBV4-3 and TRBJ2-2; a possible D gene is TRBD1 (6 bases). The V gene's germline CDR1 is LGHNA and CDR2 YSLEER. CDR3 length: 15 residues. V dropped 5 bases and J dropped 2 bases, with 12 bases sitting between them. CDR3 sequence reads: CASSEQQGNTGELFF. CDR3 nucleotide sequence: TGCGCCAGCAGCGAGCAACAGGGTAACACCGGGGAGCTGTTTTTT.

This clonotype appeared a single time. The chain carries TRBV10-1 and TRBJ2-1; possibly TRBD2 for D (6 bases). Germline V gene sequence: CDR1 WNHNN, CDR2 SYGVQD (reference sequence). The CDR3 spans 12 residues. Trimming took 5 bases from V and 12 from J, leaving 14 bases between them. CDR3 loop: CASSRRAYGQFF. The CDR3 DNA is TGCGCCAGCAGTCGGAGGGCCTATGGGCAGTTCTTC.

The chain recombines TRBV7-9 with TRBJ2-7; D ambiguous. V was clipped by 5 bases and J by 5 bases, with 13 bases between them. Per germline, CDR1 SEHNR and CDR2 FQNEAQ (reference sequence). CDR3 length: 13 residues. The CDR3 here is CASSVVVRNEQYF. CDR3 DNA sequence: TGTGCCAGCAGCGTAGTTGTTCGCAACGAGCAGTACTTC.

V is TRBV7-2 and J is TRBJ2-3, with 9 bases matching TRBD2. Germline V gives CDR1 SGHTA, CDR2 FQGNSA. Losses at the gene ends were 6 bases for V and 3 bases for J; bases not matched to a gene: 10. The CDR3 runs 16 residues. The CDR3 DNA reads TGTGCCAGCAGACGGAGCGGGGGGTTGGGTACAGATACGCAGTATTTT. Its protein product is CASRRSGGLGTDTQYF.

CDR3 loop: CASFRGGALGNEHF. CDR3 in DNA: TGTGCCAGCTTCCGCGGGGGGGCTCTAGGGAATGAGCATTTT. The chain links TRBV7-6 to TRBJ1-5; a weak D match, TRBD1 (6 bases). There are 14 residues in the CDR3. CDR1 and CDR2 (germline): SGHVS, FNYEAQ. Trimming cost V 8 bases and J 14 bases, with 25 bases left between them.

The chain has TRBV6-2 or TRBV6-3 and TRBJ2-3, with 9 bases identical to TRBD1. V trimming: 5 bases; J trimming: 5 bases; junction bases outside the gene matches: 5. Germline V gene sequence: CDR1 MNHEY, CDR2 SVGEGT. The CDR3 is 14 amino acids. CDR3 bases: TGTGCCAGCAGTCCGGGACAGGGAGAAGATACGCAGTATTTT. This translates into CASSPGQGEDTQYF.

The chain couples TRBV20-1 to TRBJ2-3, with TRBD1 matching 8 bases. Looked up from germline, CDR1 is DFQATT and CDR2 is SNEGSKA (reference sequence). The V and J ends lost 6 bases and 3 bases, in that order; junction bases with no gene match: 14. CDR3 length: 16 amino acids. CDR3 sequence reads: CSAPTGASGPTDTQYF. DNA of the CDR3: TGCAGTGCACCGACAGGGGCGAGCGGACCTACAGATACGCAGTATTTT.

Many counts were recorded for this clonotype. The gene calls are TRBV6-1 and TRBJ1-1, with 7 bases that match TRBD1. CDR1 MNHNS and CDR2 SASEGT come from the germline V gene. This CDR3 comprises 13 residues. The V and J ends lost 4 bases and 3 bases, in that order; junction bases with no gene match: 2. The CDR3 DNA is TGTGCCAGCAGTGGTCAGGGGGACACTGAAGCTTTCTTT. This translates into CASSGQGDTEAFF.

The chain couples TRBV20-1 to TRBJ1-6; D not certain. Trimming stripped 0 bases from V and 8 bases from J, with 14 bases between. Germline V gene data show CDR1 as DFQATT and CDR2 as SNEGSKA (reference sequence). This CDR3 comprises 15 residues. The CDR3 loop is CSARDARGDDSPLHF. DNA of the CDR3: TGCAGTGCTAGAGACGCGCGGGGTGACGATTCACCCCTCCACTTT.

CDR3 region: CSANRQGGNTQYF. DNA of the CDR3: TGCAGTGCTAATAGGCAGGGTGGAAACACCCAGTACTTC. The chain combines TRBV20-1 with TRBJ2-5; perhaps TRBD1 as D (5 bases). With 4 bases removed from V and 8 bases from J, the gap between germline ends came to 17 bases. The CDR3 consists of 13 residues. Germline V gene sequence: CDR1 DFQATT, CDR2 SNEGSKA (reference sequence).

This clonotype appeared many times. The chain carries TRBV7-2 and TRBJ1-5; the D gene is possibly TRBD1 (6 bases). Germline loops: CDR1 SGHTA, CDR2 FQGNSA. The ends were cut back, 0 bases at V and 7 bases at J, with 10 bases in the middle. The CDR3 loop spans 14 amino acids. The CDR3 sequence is CASSLARGPQPQHF. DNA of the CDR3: TGTGCCAGCAGCTTAGCCCGGGGGCCGCAGCCCCAGCATTTT.

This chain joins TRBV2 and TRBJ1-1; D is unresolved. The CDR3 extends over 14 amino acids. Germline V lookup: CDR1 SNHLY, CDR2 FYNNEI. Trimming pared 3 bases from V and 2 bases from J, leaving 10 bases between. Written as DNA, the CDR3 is TGTGCCAGCAGTGACCTTGCGGCTAACACTGAAGCTTTCTTT. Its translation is CASSDLAANTEAFF.

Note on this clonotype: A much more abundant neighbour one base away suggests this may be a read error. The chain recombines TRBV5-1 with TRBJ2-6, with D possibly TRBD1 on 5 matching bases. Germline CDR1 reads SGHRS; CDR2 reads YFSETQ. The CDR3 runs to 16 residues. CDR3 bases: TGCGCCAGCAGATCGGAATCGCGCTCTGGGGCCCACGTCCTGACTTTC. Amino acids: CASRSESRSGAHVLTF. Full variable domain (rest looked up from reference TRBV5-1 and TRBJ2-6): KAGVTQTPRYLIKTRGQQVTLSCSPISGHRSVSWYQQTPGQGLQFLFEYFSETQRNKGNFPGRFSGRQFSNSRSEMNVSTLELGDSALYLCASRSESRSGAHVLTFGAGSRLTVL.

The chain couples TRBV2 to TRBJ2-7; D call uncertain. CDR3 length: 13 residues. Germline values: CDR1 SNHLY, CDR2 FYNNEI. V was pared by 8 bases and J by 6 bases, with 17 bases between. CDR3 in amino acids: CASGGLQPCEQYF. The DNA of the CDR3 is TGTGCCAGCGGCGGCCTCCAACCCTGCGAGCAGTACTTC.

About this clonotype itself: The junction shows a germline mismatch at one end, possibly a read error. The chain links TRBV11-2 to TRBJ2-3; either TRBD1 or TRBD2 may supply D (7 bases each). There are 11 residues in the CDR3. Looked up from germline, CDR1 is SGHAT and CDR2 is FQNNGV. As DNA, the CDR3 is TGTGCCAGCAGCACCAGCAGGGGGGGGCTGTTT. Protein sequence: CASSTSRGGLF.

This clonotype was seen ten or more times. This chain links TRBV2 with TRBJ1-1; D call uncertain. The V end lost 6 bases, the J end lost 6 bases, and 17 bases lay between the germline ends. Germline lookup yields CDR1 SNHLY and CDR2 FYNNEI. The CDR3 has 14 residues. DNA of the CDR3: TGTGCCAGCAGGGAGGCCGCGGGAGCCGCTGAAGCTTTCTTT. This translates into CASREAAGAAEAFF.

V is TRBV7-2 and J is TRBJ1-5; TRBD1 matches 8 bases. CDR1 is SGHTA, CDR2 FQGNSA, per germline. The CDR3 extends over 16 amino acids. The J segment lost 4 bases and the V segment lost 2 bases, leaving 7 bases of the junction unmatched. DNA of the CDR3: TGTGCCAGCAGCTTATGGGTCAGGGGGCAGAATCAGCCCCAGCATTTT. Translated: CASSLWVRGQNQPQHF.

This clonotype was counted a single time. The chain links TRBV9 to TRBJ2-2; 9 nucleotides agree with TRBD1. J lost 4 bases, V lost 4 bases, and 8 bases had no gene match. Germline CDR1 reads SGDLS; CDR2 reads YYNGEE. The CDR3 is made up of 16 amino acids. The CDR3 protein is CASSPRTGVSTGELFF. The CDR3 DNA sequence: TGTGCCAGCAGCCCGAGGACAGGGGTTAGCACCGGGGAGCTGTTTTTT.

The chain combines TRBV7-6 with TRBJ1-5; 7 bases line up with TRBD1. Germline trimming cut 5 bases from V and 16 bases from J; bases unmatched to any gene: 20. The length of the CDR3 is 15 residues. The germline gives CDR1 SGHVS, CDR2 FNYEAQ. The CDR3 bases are TGTGCCAGCAGCCGGGACAGTAATCAGCCCCAGCATCTTCATTTT. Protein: CASSRDSNQPQHLHF.

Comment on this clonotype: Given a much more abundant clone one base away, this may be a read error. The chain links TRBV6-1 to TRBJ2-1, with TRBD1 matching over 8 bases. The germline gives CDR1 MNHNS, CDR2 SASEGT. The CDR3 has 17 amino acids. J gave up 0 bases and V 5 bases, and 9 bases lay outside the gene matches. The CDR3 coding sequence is TGTGCCAGCAGTCCACAGACAGGGGTTAGCTCCTACAATGAGCAGTTCTTC. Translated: CASSPQTGVSSYNEQFF.

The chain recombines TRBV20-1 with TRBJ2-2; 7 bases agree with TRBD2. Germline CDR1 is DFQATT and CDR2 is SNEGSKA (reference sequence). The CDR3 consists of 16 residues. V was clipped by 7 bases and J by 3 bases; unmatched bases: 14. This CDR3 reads CSVRSWAGDHTGELFF. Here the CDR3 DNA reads TGCAGTGTCAGGAGTTGGGCGGGGGATCACACCGGGGAGCTGTTTTTT.

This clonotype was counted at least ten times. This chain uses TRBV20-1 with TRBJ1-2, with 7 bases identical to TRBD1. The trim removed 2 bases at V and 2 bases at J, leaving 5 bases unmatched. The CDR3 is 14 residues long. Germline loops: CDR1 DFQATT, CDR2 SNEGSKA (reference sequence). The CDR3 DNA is TGCAGTGCTAGAACGACAGGGAAAAACTATGGCTACACCTTC. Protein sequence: CSARTTGKNYGYTF.

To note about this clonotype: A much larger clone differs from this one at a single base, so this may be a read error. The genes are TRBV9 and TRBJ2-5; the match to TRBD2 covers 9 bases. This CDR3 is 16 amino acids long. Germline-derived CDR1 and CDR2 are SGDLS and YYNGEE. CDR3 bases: TGTGCCAGCAGCGTAGGGGCGGGGGGGGGTGAAGAGACCCAGCACTTC. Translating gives CASSVGAGGGEETQHF.

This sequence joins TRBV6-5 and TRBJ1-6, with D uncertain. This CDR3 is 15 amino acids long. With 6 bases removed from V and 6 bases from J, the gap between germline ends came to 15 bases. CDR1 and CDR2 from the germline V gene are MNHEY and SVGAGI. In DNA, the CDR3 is TGTGCCAGCAGCTTATCGGGTGGTGTTAATTCACCCCTCCACTTT. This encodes CASSLSGGVNSPLHF.

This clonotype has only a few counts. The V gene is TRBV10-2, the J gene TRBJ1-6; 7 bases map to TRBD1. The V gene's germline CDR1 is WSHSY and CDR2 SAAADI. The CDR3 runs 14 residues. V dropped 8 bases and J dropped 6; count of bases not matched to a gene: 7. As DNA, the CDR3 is TGCGCCAGCTTCCCGGGACAGTCTAATTCACCCCTCCACTTT. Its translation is CASFPGQSNSPLHF.

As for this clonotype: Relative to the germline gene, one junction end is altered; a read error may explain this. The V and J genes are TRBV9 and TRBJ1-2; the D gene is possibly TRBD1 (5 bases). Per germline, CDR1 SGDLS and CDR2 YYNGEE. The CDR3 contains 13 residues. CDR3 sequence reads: CASSTRPGDPQHF. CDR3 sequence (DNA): TGTGCCAGCAGCACCCGTCCGGGGGATCCCCAGCACTTC.